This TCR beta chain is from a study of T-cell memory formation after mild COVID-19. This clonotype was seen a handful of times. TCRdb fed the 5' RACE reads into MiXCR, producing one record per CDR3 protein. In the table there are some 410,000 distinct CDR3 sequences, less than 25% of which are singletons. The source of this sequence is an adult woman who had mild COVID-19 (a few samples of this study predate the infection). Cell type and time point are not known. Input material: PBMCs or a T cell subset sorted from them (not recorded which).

The CDR3 sequence is CAISAGEGDTQYF. The CDR3 nucleotides are TGTGCCATCAGTGCGGGAGAAGGAGATACGCAGTATTTT. This sequence joins TRBV10-3 and TRBJ2-3; D possibly corresponds to TRBD2 (6 bases). This CDR3 is 13 amino acids long. Germline V lookup: CDR1 ENHRY, CDR2 SYGVKD. V dropped 4 bases and J dropped 5 bases, with 10 bases sitting between them.